A single sample gave rise to the 10 T cell receptor beta chains below, sequenced in a study of blood T cell repertoires in COVID-19 (dated by TCRdb to the early 2020s). Libraries came from the immunoSEQ multiplex PCR assay. TCRdb took this table from immuneACCESS and kept in-frame rearrangements with V and J called. Such tables lack part of the clones; where checked against another copy, unresolved V genes explain under half of the gap, and the rest is unexplained. For this sample the table gives over 95,000 clones, of which approximately 81% were detected only once. About 13% of the sample lies in the top ten. What was sequenced was peripheral blood. The receptors originated from a human donor in a cohort sampled during active COVID-19.

The chain recombines TRBV5-6 with TRBJ2-3; no firm D call. The germline V and J ends were trimmed by 0 bases and 0 bases, with 2 bases remaining between them. Germline-derived CDR1 and CDR2 are SGHDT and YYEEEE. The CDR3 is 13 amino acids. In DNA form, the CDR3 reads TGTGCCAGCAGCTTGGCTAGCACAGATACGCAGTATTTT. It translates to CASSLASTDTQYF.

The rearrangement links TRBV9 to TRBJ2-1; no clear D gene. CDR3 length: 12 residues. Trimming shortened V by 1 base and J by 6 bases, and 5 bases separated the two germline ends. Looked up from germline, CDR1 is SGDLS and CDR2 is YYNGEE. The CDR3 bases are TGTGCCAGCAGCGTATACAGCAATGAGCAGTTCTTC. It is translated as CASSVYSNEQFF.

This chain links TRBV3-1 (or the pseudogene TRBV3-2) with TRBJ1-3, with D maybe TRBD1 (6 bases). The germline V gene has CDR1 LGHDT and CDR2 YNNKEL (reference sequence). V was clipped by 1 base and J by 2 bases, with 12 bases between them. CDR3 length: 16 residues. CDR3 coding DNA: TGTGCCAGCAGCCAAGCCGCAGGGGTTCCTGGAAACACCATATATTTT. Translation: CASSQAAGVPGNTIYF.

The V and J genes are TRBV30 and TRBJ1-6, with a weak D call TRBD1 (6 bases). CDR3 length: 14 residues. From germline, CDR1 is GTSNPN and CDR2 SVGIG (reference sequence). V lost 3 bases and J 5 bases, leaving 11 bases between the germline ends. CDR3 protein: CAWRGGGDNSPLHF. The CDR3 DNA sequence: TGTGCCTGGAGAGGGGGTGGGGATAATTCACCCCTCCACTTT.

The chain employs TRBV25-1 and TRBJ2-1; TRBD2 matches at 9 bases. This CDR3 is 15 amino acids long. With 2 bases clipped from V and 15 bases from J, the junction kept 14 bases outside the gene matches. The germline V gene has CDR1 MGHDK and CDR2 SYGVNS. The CDR3 spells CASSERRQSGGLTFF. DNA of the CDR3: TGTGCCAGCAGTGAACGAAGACAGAGCGGGGGGTTAACGTTCTTC. Using reference TRBV25-1 and TRBJ2-1 for the parts outside the CDR3, the full variable domain is EADIYQTPRYLVIGTGKKITLECSQTMGHDKMYWYQQDPGMELHLIHYSYGVNSTEKGDLSSESTVSRIRTEHFPLTLESARPSHTSQYLCASSERRQSGGLTFFGPGTRLTVL.

The chain is built from TRBV7-2 and TRBJ1-3, with D perhaps TRBD1 (6 bases). CDR3 size: 16 residues. The germline V gene has CDR1 SGHTA and CDR2 FQGNSA. Trimming stripped 5 bases from V and 0 bases from J, with 14 bases between. The CDR3 nucleotides read TGTGCCAGCAGCCTGGCGGGGGGCGGCTCTGGAAACACCATATATTTT. Its translation: CASSLAGGGSGNTIYF.

The CDR3 DNA follows: TGTGCCAGCACCGATCGGGACAGGATCTACGAGCAGTACTTC. It is translated as CASTDRDRIYEQYF. This chain connects TRBV6-5 to TRBJ2-7; 8 bases match TRBD1. Losses at the gene ends were 7 bases for V and 3 bases for J; bases not matched to a gene: 8. Per the germline V gene, CDR1 is MNHEY and CDR2 is SVGAGI. The CDR3 runs to 14 residues.

This clone has more than one count but fewer than ten. V is TRBV25-1 and J is TRBJ2-7; tentatively, D is TRBD1 (8 bases). This CDR3 has 14 residues. Trimming took off 8 bases at V and 1 base at J, with 15 bases between the two ends. Germline CDR1 and CDR2: MGHDK and SYGVNS. The CDR3 region is CASSLQGGSYEQYF. The CDR3 nucleotides are TGTGCCAGCTCCCTACAGGGGGGGTCCTACGAGCAGTACTTC.

V is TRBV5-1 and J is TRBJ1-4, with unresolved D. The V and J ends lost 1 base and 8 bases respectively, with 6 bases between them. In germline, CDR1 is SGHRS, CDR2 YFSETQ. The CDR3 has 12 amino acids. In DNA form, the CDR3 reads TGCGCCAGCAGCTTGCGAGGGGAAAAACTGTTTTTT. Its translation is CASSLRGEKLFF.

V and J are TRBV12-5 and TRBJ1-5; tentatively, D is TRBD1 (6 bases). CDR1 and CDR2 (germline): LGHNT, FRNRAP. The CDR3 sequence is 14 residues long. Trimming stripped 6 bases from V and 2 bases from J, with 11 bases between. The CDR3 nucleotides read TGTGCTAGTGGCCCAGGGGACGGCAATCAGCCCCAGCATTTT. Translation: CASGPGDGNQPQHF.